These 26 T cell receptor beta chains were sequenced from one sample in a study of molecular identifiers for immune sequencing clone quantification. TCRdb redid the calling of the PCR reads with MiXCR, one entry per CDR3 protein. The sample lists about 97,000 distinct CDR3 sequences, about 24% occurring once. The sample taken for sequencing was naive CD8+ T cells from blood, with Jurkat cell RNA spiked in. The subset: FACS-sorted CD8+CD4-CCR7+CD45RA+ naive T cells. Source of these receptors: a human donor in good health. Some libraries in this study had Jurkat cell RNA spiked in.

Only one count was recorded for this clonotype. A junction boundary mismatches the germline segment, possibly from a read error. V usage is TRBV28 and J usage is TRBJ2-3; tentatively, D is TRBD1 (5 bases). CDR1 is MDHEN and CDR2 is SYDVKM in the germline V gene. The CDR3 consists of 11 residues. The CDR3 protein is CASDSTDTHYF. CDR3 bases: TGTGCCAGCGACAGCACAGATACGCATTATTTT.

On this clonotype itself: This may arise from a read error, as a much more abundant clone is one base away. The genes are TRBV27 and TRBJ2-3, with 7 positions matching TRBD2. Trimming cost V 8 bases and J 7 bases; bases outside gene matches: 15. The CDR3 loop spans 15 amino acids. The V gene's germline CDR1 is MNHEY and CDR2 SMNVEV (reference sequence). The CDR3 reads CASSSSGTTVNTQYF. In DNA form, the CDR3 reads TGTGCCAGCTCTAGCTCCGGGACTACCGTGAATACGCAGTATTTT.

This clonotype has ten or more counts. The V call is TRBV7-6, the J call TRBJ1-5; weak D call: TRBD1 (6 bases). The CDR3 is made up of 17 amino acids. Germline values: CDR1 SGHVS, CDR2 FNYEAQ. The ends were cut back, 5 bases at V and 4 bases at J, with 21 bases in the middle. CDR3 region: CASSPGARSLSNQPQHF. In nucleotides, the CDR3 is TGTGCCAGCAGCCCAGGGGCCAGATCTTTATCGAATCAGCCCCAGCATTTT.

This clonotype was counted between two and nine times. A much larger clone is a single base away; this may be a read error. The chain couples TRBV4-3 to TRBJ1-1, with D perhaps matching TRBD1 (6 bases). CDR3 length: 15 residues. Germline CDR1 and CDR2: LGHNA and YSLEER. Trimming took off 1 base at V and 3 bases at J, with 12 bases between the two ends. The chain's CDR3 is CASSQGTAMDTEAFF. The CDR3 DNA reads TGCGCCAGCAGCCAAGGGACAGCCATGGACACTGAAGCTTTCTTT.

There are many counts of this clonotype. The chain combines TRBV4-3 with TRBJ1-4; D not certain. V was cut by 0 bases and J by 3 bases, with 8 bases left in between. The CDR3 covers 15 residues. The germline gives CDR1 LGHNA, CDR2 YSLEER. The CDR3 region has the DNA TGCGCCAGCAGCCAAGATCACGGAGCTAATGAAAAACTGTTTTTT. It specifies CASSQDHGANEKLFF.

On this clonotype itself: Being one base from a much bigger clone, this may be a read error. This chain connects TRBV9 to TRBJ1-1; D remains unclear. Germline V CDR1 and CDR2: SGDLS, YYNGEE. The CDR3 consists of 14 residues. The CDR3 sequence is CAGSPPDREPEAFF. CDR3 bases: TGTGCCGGCAGCCCCCCGGACCGGGAGCCTGAAGCTTTCTTT.

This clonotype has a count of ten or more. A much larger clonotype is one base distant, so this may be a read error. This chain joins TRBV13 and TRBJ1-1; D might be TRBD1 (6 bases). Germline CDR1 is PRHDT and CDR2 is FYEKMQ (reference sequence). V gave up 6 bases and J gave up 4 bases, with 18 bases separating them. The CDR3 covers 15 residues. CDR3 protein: CASRSRGGVSTEAFF. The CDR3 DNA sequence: TGTGCCAGCAGATCGAGAGGGGGAGTGAGCACTGAAGCTTTCTTT.

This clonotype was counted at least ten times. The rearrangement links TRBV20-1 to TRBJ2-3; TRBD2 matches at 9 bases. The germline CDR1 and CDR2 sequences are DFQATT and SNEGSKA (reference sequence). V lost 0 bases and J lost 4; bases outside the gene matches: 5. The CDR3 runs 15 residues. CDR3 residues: CSAREASGEADTQYF. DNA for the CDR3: TGCAGTGCTAGAGAGGCTAGCGGGGAGGCAGATACGCAGTATTTT.

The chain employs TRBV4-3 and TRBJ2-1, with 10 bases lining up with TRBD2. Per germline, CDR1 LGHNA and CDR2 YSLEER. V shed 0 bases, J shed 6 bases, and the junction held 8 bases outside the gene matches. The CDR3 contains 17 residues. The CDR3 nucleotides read TGCGCCAGCAGCCAAGACTTTATCAGCGGGGGGGCCAATGAGCAGTTCTTC. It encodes CASSQDFISGGANEQFF.

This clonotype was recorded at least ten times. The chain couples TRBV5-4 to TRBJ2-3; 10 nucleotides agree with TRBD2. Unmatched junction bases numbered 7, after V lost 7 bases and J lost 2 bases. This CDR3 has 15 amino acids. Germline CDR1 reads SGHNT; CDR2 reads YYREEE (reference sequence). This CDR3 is CASGPLAGATDTQYF. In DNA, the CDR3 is TGTGCCAGCGGACCTCTAGCGGGGGCCACAGATACGCAGTATTTT.

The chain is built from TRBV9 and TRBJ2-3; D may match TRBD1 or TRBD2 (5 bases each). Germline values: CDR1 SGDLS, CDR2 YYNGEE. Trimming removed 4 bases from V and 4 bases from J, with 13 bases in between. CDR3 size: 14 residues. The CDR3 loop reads CASSPWGSADTQYF. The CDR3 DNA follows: TGTGCCAGCAGCCCCTGGGGGTCTGCAGATACGCAGTATTTT.

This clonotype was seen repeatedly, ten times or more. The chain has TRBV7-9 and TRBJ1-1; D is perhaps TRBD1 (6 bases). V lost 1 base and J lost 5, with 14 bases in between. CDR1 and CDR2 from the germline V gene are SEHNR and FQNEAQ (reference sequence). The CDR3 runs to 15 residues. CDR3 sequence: CASSLEGTQGTEAFF. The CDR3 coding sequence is TGTGCCAGCAGCTTAGAAGGGACCCAGGGGACTGAAGCTTTCTTT.

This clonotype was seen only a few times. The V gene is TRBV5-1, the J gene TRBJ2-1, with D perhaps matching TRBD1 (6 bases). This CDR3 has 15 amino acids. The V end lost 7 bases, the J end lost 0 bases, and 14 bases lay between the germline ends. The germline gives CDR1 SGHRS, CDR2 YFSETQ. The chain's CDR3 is CASSTGRDSYNEQFF. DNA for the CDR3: TGCGCCAGCTCGACAGGTCGTGACTCCTACAATGAGCAGTTCTTC.

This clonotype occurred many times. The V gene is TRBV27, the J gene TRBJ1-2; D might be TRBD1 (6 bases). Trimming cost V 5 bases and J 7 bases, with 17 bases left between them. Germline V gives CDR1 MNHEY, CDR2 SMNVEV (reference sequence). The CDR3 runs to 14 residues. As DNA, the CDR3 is TGTGCCAGCAGTCCACAGGGACATATAATTGGCTACACCTTC. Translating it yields CASSPQGHIIGYTF.

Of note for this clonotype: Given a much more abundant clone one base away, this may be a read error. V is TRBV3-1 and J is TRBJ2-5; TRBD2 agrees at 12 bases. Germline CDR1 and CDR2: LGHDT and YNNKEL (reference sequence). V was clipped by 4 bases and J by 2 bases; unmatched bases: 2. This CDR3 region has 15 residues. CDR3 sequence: CASSRTSGEQETQYF. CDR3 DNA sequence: TGTGCCAGCAGCCGGACTAGCGGGGAACAAGAGACCCAGTACTTC.

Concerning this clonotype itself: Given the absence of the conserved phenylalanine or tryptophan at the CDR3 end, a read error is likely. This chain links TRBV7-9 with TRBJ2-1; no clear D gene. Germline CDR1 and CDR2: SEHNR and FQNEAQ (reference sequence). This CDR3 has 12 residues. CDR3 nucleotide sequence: TGCGCCAGCAGCTTAGGTTTCGGTGAGCAGTTCCTC. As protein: CASSLGFGEQFL.

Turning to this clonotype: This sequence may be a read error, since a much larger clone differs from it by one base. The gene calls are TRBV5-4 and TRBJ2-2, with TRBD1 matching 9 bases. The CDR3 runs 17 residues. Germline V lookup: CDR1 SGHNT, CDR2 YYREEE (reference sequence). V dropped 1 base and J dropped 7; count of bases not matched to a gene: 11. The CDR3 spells CASSLKSGTGYIGELFF. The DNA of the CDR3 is TGTGCCAGCAGCTTGAAATCAGGGACAGGGTATATCGGGGAGCTGTTTTTT.

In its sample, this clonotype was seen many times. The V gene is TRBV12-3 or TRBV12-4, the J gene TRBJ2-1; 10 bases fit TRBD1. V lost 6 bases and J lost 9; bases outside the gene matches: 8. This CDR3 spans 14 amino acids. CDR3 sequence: CASRPGQGIAEQFF. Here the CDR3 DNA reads TGTGCCAGCAGGCCGGGACAGGGGATCGCTGAGCAGTTCTTC.

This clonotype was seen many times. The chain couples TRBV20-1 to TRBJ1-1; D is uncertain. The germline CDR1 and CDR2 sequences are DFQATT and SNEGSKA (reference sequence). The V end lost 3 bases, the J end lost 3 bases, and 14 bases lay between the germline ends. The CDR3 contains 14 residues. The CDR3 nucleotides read TGCAGTGCTAGGCCTCCTGACCTTTACACTGAAGCTTTCTTT. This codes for CSARPPDLYTEAFF.

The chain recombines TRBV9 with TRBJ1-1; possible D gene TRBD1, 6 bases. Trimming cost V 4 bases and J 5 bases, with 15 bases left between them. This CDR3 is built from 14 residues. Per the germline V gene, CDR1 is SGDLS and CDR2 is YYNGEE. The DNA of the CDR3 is TGTGCCAGCAGCCCCTCGGGGGGGCGAACTGAAGCTTTCTTT. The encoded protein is CASSPSGGRTEAFF.

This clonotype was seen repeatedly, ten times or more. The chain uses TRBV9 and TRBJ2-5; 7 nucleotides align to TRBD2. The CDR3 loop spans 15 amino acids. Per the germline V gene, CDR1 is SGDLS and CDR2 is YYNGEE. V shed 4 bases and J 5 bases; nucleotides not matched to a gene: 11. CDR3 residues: CASSLLDGGWETQYF. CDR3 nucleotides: TGTGCCAGCAGCCTCCTGGACGGGGGGTGGGAGACCCAGTACTTC.

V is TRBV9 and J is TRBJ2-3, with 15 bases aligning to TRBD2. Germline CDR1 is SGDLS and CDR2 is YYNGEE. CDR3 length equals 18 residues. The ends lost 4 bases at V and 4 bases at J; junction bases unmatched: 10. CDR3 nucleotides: TGTGCCAGCAGCCCGAACGGACTAGCGGGAGGGTTTGCAGATACGCAGTATTTT. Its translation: CASSPNGLAGGFADTQYF. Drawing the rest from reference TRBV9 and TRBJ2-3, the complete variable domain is DSGVTQTPKHLITATGQRVTLRCSPRSGDLSVYWYQQSLDQGLQFLIQYYNGEERAKGNILERFSAQQFPDLHSELNLSSLELGDSALYFCASSPNGLAGGFADTQYFGPGTRLTVL.

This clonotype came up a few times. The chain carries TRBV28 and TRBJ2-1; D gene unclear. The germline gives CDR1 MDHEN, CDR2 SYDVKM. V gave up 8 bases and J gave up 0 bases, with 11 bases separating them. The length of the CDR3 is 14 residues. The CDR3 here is CASGPPSSYNEQFF. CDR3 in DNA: TGTGCCAGCGGTCCTCCCAGCTCCTACAATGAGCAGTTCTTC.

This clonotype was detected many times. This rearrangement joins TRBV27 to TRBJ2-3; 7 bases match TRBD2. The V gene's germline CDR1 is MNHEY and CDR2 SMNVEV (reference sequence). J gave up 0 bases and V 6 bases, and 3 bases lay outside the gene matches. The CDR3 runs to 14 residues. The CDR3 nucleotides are TGTGCCAGCAGGGAGCGGGGAAGCACAGATACGCAGTATTTT. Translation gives CASRERGSTDTQYF.

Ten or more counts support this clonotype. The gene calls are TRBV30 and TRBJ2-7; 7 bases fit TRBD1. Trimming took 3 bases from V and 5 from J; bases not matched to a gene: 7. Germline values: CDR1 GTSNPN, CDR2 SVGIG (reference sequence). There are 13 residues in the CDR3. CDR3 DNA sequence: TGTGCCTGGAGCGACAGGGTCGGCAACGAGCAGTACTTC. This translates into CAWSDRVGNEQYF.

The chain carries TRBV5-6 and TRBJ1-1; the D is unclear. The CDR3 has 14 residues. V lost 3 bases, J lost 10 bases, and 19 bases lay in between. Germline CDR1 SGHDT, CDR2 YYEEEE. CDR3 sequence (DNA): TGTGCCAGCAGCTACGAGGCGTCAGGCAAGAGAGCTTTCTTT. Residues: CASSYEASGKRAFF. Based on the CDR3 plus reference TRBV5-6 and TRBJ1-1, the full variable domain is DAGVTQSPTHLIKTRGQQVTLRCSPKSGHDTVSWYQQALGQGPQFIFQYYEEEERQRGNFPDRFSGHQFPNYSSELNVNALLLGDSALYLCASSYEASGKRAFFGQGTRLTVV.